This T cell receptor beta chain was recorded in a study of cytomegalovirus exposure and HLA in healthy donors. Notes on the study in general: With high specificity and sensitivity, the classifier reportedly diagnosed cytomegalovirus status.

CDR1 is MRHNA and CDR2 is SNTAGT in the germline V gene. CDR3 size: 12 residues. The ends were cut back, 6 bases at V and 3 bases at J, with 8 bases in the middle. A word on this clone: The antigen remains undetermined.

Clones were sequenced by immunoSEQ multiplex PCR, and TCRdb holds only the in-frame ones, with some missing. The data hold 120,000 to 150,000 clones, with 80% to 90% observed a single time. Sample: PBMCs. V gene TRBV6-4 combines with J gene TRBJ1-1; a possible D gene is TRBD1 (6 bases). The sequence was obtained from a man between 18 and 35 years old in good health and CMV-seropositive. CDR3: CASRSGDTEAFF. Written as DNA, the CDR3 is TGTGCCAGCAGATCAGGGGACACTGAAGCTTTCTTT.